This TCR beta chain was captured in a study of T cell responses to AZD1222 COVID-19 vaccine (dated by TCRdb to the early 2020s). With regard to the full study: TCR sequencing covered more than 230 trial participants: 200 to 210 given two doses of AZD1222 and approximately 26 given two doses of MenACWY control vaccine. Trial participants were enrolled by age into 18-55, 56-69 and 70-plus year subgroups, with roughly 160, 29 and 62 TCR-sequenced participants respectively.

The CDR3 regions of human TCRbeta chains were analyzed by immunosequencing. The published analysis was carried out like this. Repertoire TCRs were checked for matches against a reference library of SARS-CoV-2-specific TCRs that had been generated using the MIRA antigen-specificity platform. Breadth meant the fraction of unique TCRs that were SARS-CoV-2-associated, whereas depth meant the fraction of total T cells that were SARS-CoV-2-associated. Using the MIRA data, each spike-specific TCR was assigned both to the spike region to which the TCR was reactive and to a CD4 or CD8 class. Log10-transformed breadth and depth values were compared by one-way ANOVA with Sidak's multiple comparisons tests. As stored in TCRdb, this immuneACCESS dataset retains in-frame rearrangements with V and J assigned. A fraction of the clones does not appear; measured against another copy, unresolved V genes explain less than half of the discrepancy, and the remainder lacks a known reason. That table furnishes V, J and clone size, whereas the DNA furnished D and trimming. A total of tens of thousands of clones appear in this sample, about 78% of them only once. Roughly 50% of the sample belongs to the ten largest clones.

The time point label of this sample denotes: about 28 days (+/-7) after the second vaccine dose. AZD1222 recipients given second doses at about 4 weeks or at about 12 weeks were pooled, since spike-specific TCR depth and breadth were not found to differ between the two schedules. Samples from vaccinated people were obtained from the UK trials COV001 and COV002, which included a single-blind randomized controlled phase 2/3 trial of AZD1222 (ChAdOx1 nCoV-19) in healthy adults. For TCRbeta chain sequencing, PBMC samples from trial participants were taken at day 0 and at day 28 after the second dose. This clone showed up just once. Its antigen remains undetermined. No clone much larger than this one lies a single base away; base qualities are absent. The cysteine opens and the phenylalanine closes a CDR3 of 16 amino acids. Left in the record is the CDR3 DNA by itself, 48 bases read in frame from the first base. CDR1 and CDR2 were assigned from the germline V gene as SGHDT and YYEEEE. Deletion took 0 bases off V and 0 bases off J, with a span of 13 bases between the germline ends.

Results the study describes overall, beyond this receptor: Epitopes outside the regions mutated in the B.1.351 and B.1.1.7 variants were reportedly recognized by nearly half of the unique spike-specific TCRs. Conclusions about previously exposed vaccinees were limited because only six AZD1222 recipients were SARS-CoV-2 seropositive at baseline. The vaccine-associated CD4 TCRs covered the entire spike protein, and the dominant responses fell in regions 160-218 and 743-854. Because no samples from the day 14 peak response were available, repertoires could be characterized only after the peak T cell response. In the small 56-69-year group, the increase in depth fell short of significance, most likely because of low power. Most participants were white British and females outnumbered males, and the authors suggested that clonal diversity may have been underestimated. Spike-specific TCR breadth and depth rose significantly after two AZD1222 doses compared with day 0 and with MenACWY recipients.

This TCR came from an adult who received the AZD1222 COVID-19 vaccine. The rearrangement joined TRBV5-6 to TRBJ2-7; 6 matching bases give a weak D call of TRBD2. The sequencing here drew on peripheral blood, taken 28 days after the second AZD1222 dose. CDR3 sequence: CASSLGGLRLSYEQYF. The DNA reads TGTGCCAGCAGCTTGGGGGGACTCAGACTCTCCTACGAGCAGTACTTC.